This T cell receptor beta chain comes out of a study of T cell repertoires in cytomegalovirus infection. One entry per CDR3 protein, called by TCRdb with MiXCR from the reads. Of 740,000 or so distinct CDR3 sequences in the sample, approximately 40% were seen once. Findings and caveats of the study: Clonotypes of TCR beta that were HLA-C-restricted and CMV-specific dominated the ex vivo response.

Of note for this clonotype: Its antigen is undetermined.

Trimming shortened V by 6 bases and J by 2 bases, and 14 bases separated the two germline ends. Per germline, CDR1 SGHDT and CDR2 YYEEEE. There are 14 residues in the CDR3. Sequencing was performed on PBMCs. This chain uses TRBV5-6 with TRBJ2-5; D ambiguous. This clonotype was sampled from a human donor in good health (CMV status not recorded). Some clones in this sample may be carry-over from other donors' samples. The CDR3 loop reads CASTAEGLQETQYF. The CDR3 DNA is TGTGCCAGCACCGCCGAAGGGTTACAAGAGACCCAGTACTTC.